One sample yielded the 13 T cell receptor beta chains listed below, sequenced in a study of cytomegalovirus exposure and HLA in healthy donors. The PCR used 60 Vbeta and 13 Jbeta primers. Profiled with immunoSEQ multiplex PCR; TCRdb holds only in-frame clones, not every one. The sample consists of 95,000 to 150,000 clones, roughly 66% of them appearing once. The sample consisted of PBMCs. These receptors originate from a man in his late teens or twenties in good health and CMV-seronegative.

The table lists this clone with a few counts. This chain uses TRBV9 with TRBJ2-1; 9 bases match TRBD1. The CDR3 totals 16 residues. The germline CDR1 and CDR2 sequences are SGDLS and YYNGEE. J was trimmed by 0 bases and V by 3 bases; bases with no gene match: 4. CDR3 bases: TGTGCCAGCAGCGCCGGGACAGGGAGCTCCTACAATGAGCAGTTCTTC. Protein: CASSAGTGSSYNEQFF.

The J gene is TRBJ1-2, the V gene TRBV28; 9 bases are shared with TRBD1. V was clipped by 4 bases and J by 0 bases; unmatched bases: 6. CDR1 is MDHEN and CDR2 is SYDVKM in the germline V gene. The CDR3 consists of 16 residues. This chain's CDR3 is CASSWTGATANYGYTF. The CDR3 DNA is TGTGCCAGCAGTTGGACAGGGGCGACAGCTAACTATGGCTACACCTTC.

The V gene is TRBV6-1, the J gene TRBJ2-3; TRBD2 matches at 11 bases. The CDR3 length is 15 residues. CDR1 and CDR2 (germline): MNHNS, SASEGT. The V gene end was trimmed by 8 bases and the J gene end by 3 bases; junction bases not matched to a gene: 7. The CDR3 DNA is TGTGCCAGCCGGCTAGCGGGGGGCGGGACAGATACGCAGTATTTT. Its translation is CASRLAGGGTDTQYF.

In its sample, this clone was seen once. V and J are TRBV9 and TRBJ2-5; 7 positions match TRBD1. The CDR3 loop spans 14 amino acids. The junction had 4 bases not matched to a gene; V was cut back by 4 bases and J by 1 base. Germline-derived CDR1 and CDR2 are SGDLS and YYNGEE. CDR3 in amino acids: CASSPGDSQETQYF. Written as DNA, the CDR3 is TGTGCCAGCAGCCCAGGGGACAGCCAAGAGACCCAGTACTTC.

The rearrangement joins TRBV7-3 to TRBJ2-2; D is uncertain. This CDR3 spans 15 amino acids. V was shortened by 2 bases and J by 1 base, with 8 bases between the two germline ends. In germline, CDR1 is SGHTA, CDR2 FQGTGA. DNA for the CDR3: TGTGCCAGCAGCTTAGAACAGAGGAACACCGGGGAGCTGTTTTTT. The encoded protein is CASSLEQRNTGELFF. Full variable domain (remainder filled in from reference TRBV7-3 and TRBJ2-2): GAGVSQTPSNKVTEKGKYVELRCDPISGHTALYWYRQSLGQGPEFLIYFQGTGAADDSGLPNDRFFAVRPEGSVSTLKIQRTERGDSAVYLCASSLEQRNTGELFFGEGSRLTVL.

The chain links TRBV6-5 to TRBJ2-3, with 7 bases that match TRBD1. The CDR3 sequence is 14 residues long. Germline V gene lookup returns CDR1 MNHEY and CDR2 SVGAGI. V dropped 5 bases and J dropped 5; count of bases not matched to a gene: 7. The CDR3 here is CASSPTGWGDTQYF. The CDR3 DNA is TGTGCCAGCAGTCCGACAGGGTGGGGAGATACGCAGTATTTT.

The CDR3: CASSDGEDTEAFF. CDR3 DNA sequence: TGTGCCAGCAGTGATGGGGAGGACACTGAAGCTTTCTTT. This sequence joins TRBV2 and TRBJ1-1; no definite D call. V dropped 3 bases and J dropped 3 bases, with 8 bases sitting between them. CDR1 SNHLY and CDR2 FYNNEI come from the germline V gene. The CDR3 consists of 13 residues.

The V and J genes are TRBV4-3 and TRBJ2-1, with no clear D. V lost 0 bases, J lost 2 bases, and 14 bases lay in between. Germline V lookup: CDR1 LGHNA, CDR2 YSLEER. The CDR3 extends over 17 amino acids. The CDR3 here is CASSQDASSPTYNEQFF. In DNA form, the CDR3 reads TGCGCCAGCAGCCAAGATGCGTCCTCGCCCACCTACAATGAGCAGTTCTTC.

This rearrangement joins TRBV5-8 to TRBJ2-7; the D gene is possibly TRBD1 (6 bases). This CDR3 spans 17 amino acids. Between the trimmed V and J ends, which lost 2 bases and 1 base, there was a span of 19 bases. Germline CDR1 SGHTS, CDR2 YDEGEE. The DNA of the CDR3 is TGTGCCAGCAGCTTTACCGCCTCAGGGGCCATATCCTACGAGCAGTACTTC. It encodes CASSFTASGAISYEQYF.

V and J are TRBV28 and TRBJ2-7, with D possibly matching TRBD1 (6 bases). Germline CDR1 MDHEN, CDR2 SYDVKM. V dropped 6 bases and J dropped 1 base, with 13 bases sitting between them. This CDR3 region has 14 residues. The CDR3 here is CASRPGTQSYEQYF. The CDR3 coding sequence is TGTGCCAGCAGGCCCGGGACACAATCCTACGAGCAGTACTTC.

The rearrangement links TRBV19 to TRBJ2-5, with TRBD2 matching 8 bases. This CDR3 has 14 residues. Germline V CDR1 and CDR2: LNHDA, SQIVND (reference sequence). V shed 6 bases, J shed 5 bases, and the junction held 8 bases outside the gene matches. This chain's CDR3 is CASRAGLAFETQYF. The CDR3 nucleotides read TGTGCCAGTAGGGCAGGACTAGCTTTCGAGACCCAGTACTTC.

The J gene is TRBJ2-7, the V gene TRBV7-8, with 11 bases aligning to TRBD2. The ends lost 6 bases at V and 2 bases at J; junction bases unmatched: 6. This CDR3 is built from 15 residues. Looked up from germline, CDR1 is SGHVS and CDR2 is FQNEAQ. CDR3 DNA sequence: TGTGCCAGCAGGTCCCTAGCGGGAGGTACCTACGAGCAGTACTTC. As protein: CASRSLAGGTYEQYF.

This chain joins TRBV5-1 and TRBJ2-3, with TRBD2 as a possible D gene (6 bases). The CDR3 length is 16 residues. CDR1 and CDR2 from the germline V gene are SGHRS and YFSETQ. V was shortened by 0 bases and J by 2 bases, with 13 bases between the two germline ends. This CDR3 is CASSLARDFLTDTQYF. The CDR3 nucleotides read TGCGCCAGCAGCTTGGCCCGGGACTTTCTCACAGATACGCAGTATTTT. Full variable domain (rest looked up from reference TRBV5-1 and TRBJ2-3): KAGVTQTPRYLIKTRGQQVTLSCSPISGHRSVSWYQQTPGQGLQFLFEYFSETQRNKGNFPGRFSGRQFSNSRSEMNVSTLELGDSALYLCASSLARDFLTDTQYFGPGTRLTVL.